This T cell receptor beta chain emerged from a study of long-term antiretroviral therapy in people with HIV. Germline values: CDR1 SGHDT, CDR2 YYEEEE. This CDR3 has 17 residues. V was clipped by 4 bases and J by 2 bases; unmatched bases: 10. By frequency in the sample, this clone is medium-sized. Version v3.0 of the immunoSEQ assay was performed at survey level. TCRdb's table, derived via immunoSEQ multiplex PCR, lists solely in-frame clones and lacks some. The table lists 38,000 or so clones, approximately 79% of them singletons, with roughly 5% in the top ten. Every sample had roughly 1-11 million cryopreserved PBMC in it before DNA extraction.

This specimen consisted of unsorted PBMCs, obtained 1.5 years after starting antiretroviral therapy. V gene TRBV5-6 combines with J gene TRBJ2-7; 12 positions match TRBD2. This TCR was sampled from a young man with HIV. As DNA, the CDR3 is TGTGCCAGCAGCACAAGACTAGCGGGAGTATACGCCTACGAGCAGTACTTC. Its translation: CASSTRLAGVYAYEQYF.